This TCR beta chain stems from a study of T cells in Graves' hyperthyroidism and ophthalmopathy. Overall study results and limits: Separation of ophthalmopathy from stable hyperthyroidism was achieved by a 13 V-J model. Peripheral blood also featured most of the thyroid clonotypes expanded above 0.001.

Trimming at V came to 7 bases and at J to 3 bases, leaving 3 bases not matched to a gene. The CDR3 extends over 14 amino acids. Concerning this clonotype: Its antigen is undetermined.

Based on clinical symptoms, serum thyroxine and TRAb, thyroid ultrasound and orbital computed tomography, diagnoses were reached. The CDR3 regions of TCR beta were amplified from RNA transcripts. A set of HTBI primers served as the primers for a first-round RT-PCR of the TCR CDR3. TCRdb analysed the multiplex PCR reads with MiXCR anew, one entry per CDR3 protein. The sample contains approximately 520,000 distinct CDR3 sequences, roughly 24% of which appear only once. The sequence was obtained from a woman in her twenties or thirties with Graves' ophthalmopathy. Sequenced: blood. V is TRBV12-3 or TRBV12-4 and J is TRBJ2-2; 9 bases match TRBD2. This chain's CDR3 is CASKAGGDTGELFF. The CDR3 nucleotides read TGTGCCAGCAAGGCGGGGGGGGACACCGGGGAGCTGTTTTTT.